Following are 8 T cell receptor beta chains from one sample sequenced in a study of neurological immune-mediated disorders. TCRdb itself ran the 5' RACE reads through MiXCR, one entry per CDR3 protein. In the table there are about 9,200 distinct CDR3 sequences, under 25% of which are singletons. The source material was CD8+ T cells from blood. These receptors were taken from a woman aged 55-69 years with HTLV-1-associated myelopathy (HAM/TSP).

In its sample, this clonotype was seen many times. This chain uses TRBV20-1 with TRBJ2-7; perhaps D is TRBD1 or TRBD2 (5 bases each). The CDR3 contains 15 residues. With 1 base removed from V and 0 bases from J, the gap between germline ends came to 13 bases. Germline values: CDR1 DFQATT, CDR2 SNEGSKA (reference sequence). The CDR3 loop reads CSARGLRGRSYEQYF. DNA of the CDR3: TGCAGTGCTAGAGGCCTCCGGGGACGCTCCTACGAGCAGTACTTC.

This clonotype was observed at least ten times. This chain links TRBV7-9 with TRBJ2-1, with 8 bases matching TRBD1. The junction had 8 bases not matched to a gene; V was cut back by 4 bases and J by 0 bases. The CDR3 is 17 residues long. CDR1 and CDR2 (germline): SEHNR, FQNEAQ (reference sequence). Here the CDR3 DNA reads TGTGCCAGCAGCTCCCCAACAGGGGGGAGCTCCTACAATGAGCAGTTCTTC. Its protein is CASSSPTGGSSYNEQFF.

This clonotype was recorded at least ten times. The chain combines TRBV5-1 with TRBJ2-1; the match to TRBD1 covers 11 bases. J gave up 6 bases and V 4 bases, and 6 bases lay outside the gene matches. Germline V gives CDR1 SGHRS, CDR2 YFSETQ. The CDR3 runs to 15 residues. The CDR3 sequence: CASSTPGQGGNEQFF. In nucleotides, the CDR3 is TGCGCCAGCAGCACCCCGGGACAGGGGGGCAATGAGCAGTTCTTC.

This clonotype occurred many times. This rearrangement joins TRBV27 to TRBJ2-3; 9 bases align to TRBD1. Trimming at V came to 3 bases and at J to 10 bases, leaving 2 bases not matched to a gene. The CDR3 is 12 residues long. Germline-derived CDR1 and CDR2 are MNHEY and SMNVEV (reference sequence). The CDR3 loop is CASSLGTGPQYF. In nucleotides, the CDR3 is TGTGCCAGCAGTTTGGGGACAGGGCCGCAGTATTTT.

This clonotype was seen many times. The chain is built from TRBV3-1 and TRBJ2-2; D is undetermined. The CDR3 has 14 residues. The germline V and J ends were trimmed by 2 bases and 2 bases, with 6 bases remaining between them. CDR1 and CDR2 (germline): LGHDT, YNNKEL (reference sequence). The CDR3 region is CASSQPDNTGELFF. The CDR3 coding sequence is TGTGCCAGCAGCCAACCCGACAACACCGGGGAGCTGTTTTTT.

The sample holds many counts of this clonotype. The chain uses TRBV5-1 and TRBJ2-7, with D possibly being TRBD1 (5 bases). The CDR3 extends over 14 amino acids. Trimming shortened V by 9 bases and J by 0 bases, and 16 bases separated the two germline ends. CDR1 is SGHRS and CDR2 is YFSETQ in the germline V gene. CDR3 protein: CATPQGGPSYEQYF. CDR3 DNA: TGCGCCACTCCCCAGGGCGGACCCTCCTACGAGCAGTACTTC.

The CDR3 spells CASSESEVYGYTF. The CDR3 bases are TGCGCCAGCAGTGAGTCGGAGGTCTATGGCTACACCTTC. V usage is TRBV10-2 and J usage is TRBJ1-2; D is ambiguous. The CDR3 has 13 residues. Looked up from germline, CDR1 is WSHSY and CDR2 is SAAADI. V lost 0 bases and J 4 bases, leaving 6 bases between the germline ends.

This chain links TRBV5-1 with TRBJ1-1; a possible D gene is TRBD1 (6 bases). This CDR3 is built from 14 residues. Germline lookup yields CDR1 SGHRS and CDR2 YFSETQ. The germline V and J ends were trimmed by 8 bases and 4 bases, with 18 bases remaining between them. Here the CDR3 reads CASTRKGGGTEAFF. CDR3 nucleotides: TGCGCCAGTACCCGGAAAGGGGGAGGCACTGAAGCTTTCTTT.